These 3 T cell receptor beta chains were all obtained from the same sample, sequenced in a study of CD8 T cells in ankylosing spondylitis. Their antigen targets remain unknown. Notes on the study in general: Within ankylosing spondylitis blood, a TCR beta motif made up of seven or eight highly homologous variants appeared to be characteristic.

Via MiXCR, TCRdb re-called the 5' RACE reads, giving one row per CDR3 protein. Seen here are roughly 700,000 distinct CDR3 sequences, over 15% observed once, and the top ten hold 15% to 20%. Sequences were obtained from blood, either unsorted or a sorted T cell fraction (not recorded which). Receptor source: a male donor with ankylosing spondylitis.

The rearrangement uses TRBV12-3 or TRBV12-4 and TRBJ1-5; unclear D gene. V dropped 4 bases and J dropped 5 bases, with 15 bases sitting between them. There are 15 residues in the CDR3. The CDR3, as DNA: TGTGCCAGCAGTTATAGAGGAGGCGATTATCAGCCCCAGCATTTT. Its protein is CASSYRGGDYQPQHF.

The rearrangement uses TRBV5-1 and TRBJ1-2, with 7 bases lining up with TRBD1. The CDR3 length is 13 residues. Germline V gives CDR1 SGHRS, CDR2 YFSETQ. V lost 4 bases, J lost 6 bases, and 6 bases stayed unmatched. As DNA, the CDR3 is TGCGCCAGCAGCGTCATGACAGGGAATGGCTACACCTTC. Amino acid sequence: CASSVMTGNGYTF.

The genes are TRBV20-1 and TRBJ2-5; D ambiguous. V gave up 3 bases and J gave up 7 bases, with 12 bases separating them. There are 12 residues in the CDR3. CDR1 is DFQATT, CDR2 SNEGSKA, per germline (reference sequence). CDR3: CSASPQMGTQYF. For the CDR3, the DNA is TGCAGTGCTAGCCCGCAAATGGGGACCCAGTACTTC.